These T cell receptor beta chains were read from a single sample in a study of cytomegalovirus exposure and HLA in healthy donors. Measured with immunoSEQ multiplex PCR; TCRdb has only the in-frame clones, and not every one. The sample has roughly 66,000 clones; roughly 72% are singletons. Sequenced input: PBMCs. The receptors were sampled from a man in his fifties in good health and CMV-seronegative. The CDR3 runs from the conserved cysteine through the conserved F or W. Each record gives: V gene, D gene, J gene, clone size, CDR3 DNA, CDR3 protein. The D gene is left open where the match is weak. Rows give clone size only sometimes, using once, few, many, or a class for an expanded clone.

>TRBV5-1|-|TRBJ1-1|-
TGCGCCAGCAGCTTGGTTCCAGGCACTGAAGCTTTCTTT
CASSLVPGTEAFF
>TRBV29-1|TRBD2|TRBJ2-5|few
TGCAGCGTGACAGCGGGACTAGCGGGAGGGGGAGAGACCCAGTACTTC
CSVTAGLAGGGETQYF
>TRBV12-5|TRBD1|TRBJ2-7|-
TGTGCTAGTGGTTTGTCCACGTCCGGGACAGGGGACCACGAGCAGTACTTC
CASGLSTSGTGDHEQYF
>TRBV4-1|TRBD2|TRBJ2-1|-
TGCGCCAGCAGCCAAGATCCTGGTGGCGGGGGAATGTCTGAGCAGTTCTTC
CASSQDPGGGGMSEQFF
>TRBV6-5|TRBD1|TRBJ1-2|-
TGTGCCAGCAGTTACTCGGGACAGCCCCTATCTGGCTACACCTTC
CASSYSGQPLSGYTF
>TRBV9|TRBD2|TRBJ2-7|once
TGTGCCAGCAGCGTAGCCCTAGCGGCCAGCTCCTACGAGCAGTACTTC
CASSVALAASSYEQYF
>TRBV19|-|TRBJ1-5|-
TGTGCCAGTAGTATAGGGTCAGGGGCTCAGCCCCAGCATTTT
CASSIGSGAQPQHF
>TRBV10-3|-|TRBJ1-2|-
TGTGCCATCAGTGAGTCGTGGAGTGGCGGCTACACCTTC
CAISESWSGGYTF
>TRBV29-1|-|TRBJ1-3|-
TGCAGCGTGGGTGGACAGTTGGAAAACACCATATATTTT
CSVGGQLENTIYF
>TRBV6-5|-|TRBJ2-2|-
TGTGCCAGCACCCGGACAGACACCGGGGAGCTGTTTTTT
CASTRTDTGELFF
>TRBV6-1|-|TRBJ2-1|-
TGTGCCAGCAGTCAGGGAGGCAGTTACAATGAGCAGTTCTTC
CASSQGGSYNEQFF
>TRBV6-4|-|TRBJ1-4|-
TGTGCCAGCTATGTCCTAAATGAAAAACTGTTTTTT
CASYVLNEKLFF
>TRBV15|TRBD2|TRBJ2-7|-
TGTGCCACCAGCAGAGGGACTAGCCTCTCCTACGAGCAGTACTTC
CATSRGTSLSYEQYF
>TRBV2|-|TRBJ1-5|once
TGTGCCAGCAGTGACACTCTCCTGAGCAATCAGCCCCAGCATTTT
CASSDTLLSNQPQHF
>TRBV19|TRBD2|TRBJ2-5|-
TGTGCCAGTAGTACCGGGACTAAAGAGACCCAGTACTTC
CASSTGTKETQYF
>TRBV19|TRBD1|TRBJ1-5|-
TGTGCCACCAAAGACAGGGTGGACCATCAGCCCCAGCATTTT
CATKDRVDHQPQHF
>TRBV7-6|-|TRBJ2-7|few
TGTGCCAGCAGCTTAGAAGGCGGGCCCGTCGTCTACGAGCAGTACTTC
CASSLEGGPVVYEQYF
>TRBV27|-|TRBJ1-3|few
TGTGCCAGCACTCCTCCTTATGGAAACACCATATATTTT
CASTPPYGNTIYF
>TRBV5-4|TRBD1|TRBJ1-3|-
TGTGCCAGCAGCTTAGGGGACAGGCTCCCATCCGGAAACACCATATATTTT
CASSLGDRLPSGNTIYF
>TRBV7-3|-|TRBJ2-1|-
TGTGCCAGCAGCTTACTTGGGGAGGACACTGAGCAGTTCTTC
CASSLLGEDTEQFF
>TRBV10-1|TRBD2|TRBJ2-1|-
TGCGCCGTCCAGCTCGTAGCGGGAGGGCCTGGGCTCAACAATGAGCAGTTCTTC
CAVQLVAGGPGLNNEQFF
>TRBV7-9|TRBD1|TRBJ2-7|-
TGTGCCAGCAGCGGAACGGGACAGTCCTACGAGCAGTACTTC
CASSGTGQSYEQYF